The TCR beta chain described here comes from a study of response to subunit inactivated influenza vaccine. The CDR3 loop spans 13 amino acids. Germline V gene sequence: CDR1 ENHRY, CDR2 SYGVKD. V lost 3 bases to trimming and J lost 6 bases, with 9 bases between them. MiXCR, run by TCRdb on the RT-PCR reads, gives a single entry per CDR3 protein. The sample records over 450,000 distinct CDR3 sequences, 10% to 15% being singletons. J is TRBJ1-5 and V is TRBV10-3; weak D call: TRBD1 (6 bases). The sample consisted of PBMCs from blood, taken 45 days after vaccination. The source is a man in his fifties who received an inactivated influenza vaccine. CDR3 loop: CAISEGGGQPQHF. The CDR3 region has the DNA TGTGCCATCAGTGAAGGGGGTGGTCAGCCCCAGCATTTT.